Below, 21 T cell receptor beta chains from the same sample are listed, as sequenced in a study of cytomegalovirus exposure and HLA in healthy donors. PCR was performed using 60 Vbeta and 13 Jbeta primers. Clones were sequenced by immunoSEQ multiplex PCR, and TCRdb holds only the in-frame ones, with some missing. The sample includes about 70,000 clones, 55% to 75% seen only once; the top ten take about a tenth. The sample was PBMCs. Receptors were obtained from a woman aged 25 to 39 in good health and CMV-seronegative.

The V gene is TRBV5-5, the J gene TRBJ1-6; a weak D match, TRBD1 (5 bases). Trimming pared 0 bases from V and 9 bases from J, leaving 19 bases between. CDR1 is SGHKS and CDR2 is YYEKEE in the germline V gene (reference sequence). CDR3 size: 17 residues. The CDR3 loop reads CASSLVGVEGAGSPLHF. In DNA, the CDR3 is TGTGCCAGCAGCTTGGTAGGAGTGGAAGGGGCTGGTTCACCCCTCCACTTT.

The chain uses TRBV5-1 and TRBJ2-3, with TRBD2 matching over 9 bases. The J segment lost 2 bases and the V segment lost 3 bases, leaving 10 bases of the junction unmatched. CDR1 SGHRS and CDR2 YFSETQ come from the germline V gene. The CDR3 loop spans 17 amino acids. CDR3 in DNA: TGCGCCAGCAGCTCTTCCCCTAGCGGGGCCAACACAGATACGCAGTATTTT. This translates into CASSSSPSGANTDTQYF.

V and J are TRBV7-2 and TRBJ1-1; D gene unclear. The length of the CDR3 is 12 residues. Trimming removed 1 base from V and 10 bases from J, with 10 bases in between. Germline loops: CDR1 SGHTA, CDR2 FQGNSA. CDR3 sequence: CASSLERNGAFF. The DNA of the CDR3 is TGTGCCAGCAGCTTAGAAAGAAACGGAGCTTTCTTT. The full variable domain, in which reference TRBV7-2 and TRBJ1-1 provide the parts outside the CDR3, is GAGVSQSPSNKVTEKGKDVELRCDPISGHTALYWYRQSLGQGLEFLIYFQGNSAPDKSGLPSDRFSAERTGGSVSTLTIQRTQQEDSAVYLCASSLERNGAFFGQGTRLTVV.

The gene calls are TRBV2 and TRBJ1-1; 7 nucleotides agree with TRBD1. CDR3 size: 14 residues. The trim removed 0 bases at V and 5 bases at J, leaving 3 bases unmatched. Germline CDR1 is SNHLY and CDR2 is FYNNEI. The CDR3 DNA is TGTGCCAGCAGTGAAGCAAGGGGGCGGACTGAAGCTTTCTTT. This gives the protein CASSEARGRTEAFF.

The CDR3 coding sequence is TGTGCCACCAGCAGAGACCCAGAAGAGACCCAGTACTTC. Protein sequence: CATSRDPEETQYF. This chain joins TRBV15 and TRBJ2-5; D gene ambiguous. The V end was cut by 0 bases, the J end by 3 bases, with 5 bases between. Germline assignment: CDR1 LNHNV and CDR2 YYDKDF (reference sequence). The CDR3 extends over 13 amino acids.

The V gene is TRBV7-8, the J gene TRBJ2-5; the D gene is possibly TRBD2 (6 bases). V lost 2 bases to trimming and J lost 1 base, with 14 bases between them. The CDR3 covers 16 residues. The V gene's germline CDR1 is SGHVS and CDR2 FQNEAQ. CDR3 amino acids: CASSLWGRGIQETQYF. The CDR3 coding sequence is TGTGCCAGCAGCTTATGGGGCCGGGGGATCCAAGAGACCCAGTACTTC.

In this sample, this clone turned up a few times. The chain carries TRBV5-1 and TRBJ1-2; no clear D. The CDR3 is 14 residues long. CDR1 is SGHRS, CDR2 YFSETQ, per germline. V dropped 0 bases and J dropped 8 bases, with 14 bases sitting between them. CDR3 DNA: TGCGCCAGCAGCTTGGGACAATTTCGTCACGGCTACACCTTC. Its protein product is CASSLGQFRHGYTF.

The V gene is TRBV4-2, the J gene TRBJ1-4; 9 positions agree with TRBD1. The junction had 4 bases not matched to a gene; V was cut back by 0 bases and J by 5 bases. CDR3 size: 16 residues. Germline V gene data show CDR1 as LGHNA and CDR2 as YNFKEQ. The CDR3 reads CASSQDQGTGNEKLFF. The CDR3 DNA sequence: TGTGCCAGCAGCCAAGATCAGGGGACAGGGAATGAAAAACTGTTTTTT.

The count of this clone is one. V gene TRBV11-2 combines with J gene TRBJ1-2; the D gene is possibly TRBD1 (5 bases). Germline assignment: CDR1 SGHAT and CDR2 FQNNGV. Trimming stripped 1 base from V and 8 bases from J, with 8 bases between. CDR3 length: 12 amino acids. Here the CDR3 reads CASSLAGAGYTF. The CDR3 nucleotides are TGTGCCAGCAGCTTAGCTGGGGCCGGCTACACCTTC.

The genes are TRBV23-1 and TRBJ1-2, with D perhaps TRBD1 (5 bases). TRBV23-1 is an open reading frame, and its role is uncertain. The CDR3 loop spans 17 amino acids. Deletions cut 3 bases from V and 5 bases from J, with 22 bases between. The CDR3 nucleotides are TGCGCCAGCAGTCATCAAGATACTACAGGCTTTCGGTATGGCTACACCTTC. It codes for CASSHQDTTGFRYGYTF.

The rearrangement uses TRBV18 and TRBJ1-3, with D perhaps matching TRBD1 (6 bases). The V gene lost 1 base and the J gene lost 0 bases, with 7 bases spanning the gap. CDR1 is KGHSH and CDR2 is LQKENI in the germline V gene. The CDR3 is made up of 15 amino acids. The CDR3 DNA sequence: TGTGCCAGCTCACCACGGACAGACTCTGGAAACACCATATATTTT. Protein: CASSPRTDSGNTIYF.

The chain uses TRBV30 and TRBJ1-5, with D maybe TRBD1 (5 bases). The V end was cut by 5 bases, the J end by 0 bases, with 8 bases between. CDR1 is GTSNPN, CDR2 SVGIG, per germline (reference sequence). CDR3 size: 13 residues. The CDR3 DNA reads TGTGCCTGGGACAGTTATAGCAATCAGCCCCAGCATTTT. Translating it yields CAWDSYSNQPQHF.

The chain carries TRBV19 and TRBJ2-3, with TRBD2 matching over 11 bases. Germline lookup yields CDR1 LNHDA and CDR2 SQIVND (reference sequence). The CDR3 sequence is 14 residues long. V lost 5 bases to trimming and J lost 5 bases; unmatched junction nucleotides: 3. Here the CDR3 DNA reads TGTGCCAGTAGTTTAGCGGGGGGGCGAGATACGCAGTATTTT. It encodes CASSLAGGRDTQYF.

This clone was counted between two and nine times. The chain recombines TRBV6-6 with TRBJ2-7, with TRBD1 matching over 7 bases. CDR3 length: 14 amino acids. The germline gives CDR1 MNHNY, CDR2 SVGAGI (reference sequence). J gave up 7 bases and V 0 bases, and 6 bases lay outside the gene matches. For the CDR3, the DNA is TGTGCCAGCAGTTACTCGGACAGGAGAGGGGAGCAGTACTTC. Its protein is CASSYSDRRGEQYF.

The genes are TRBV11-2 and TRBJ1-1; D unresolved. V lost 5 bases and J lost 5, with 21 bases in between. The CDR3 runs 16 residues. From germline, CDR1 is SGHAT and CDR2 FQNNGV. CDR3 protein: CASSPARGGRGTEAFF. CDR3 nucleotide sequence: TGTGCCAGCAGCCCCGCGCGGGGAGGGAGAGGAACTGAAGCTTTCTTT.

This clone occurred a few times. This chain links TRBV7-3 with TRBJ2-7, with TRBD1 matching over 12 bases. CDR1 SGHTA and CDR2 FQGTGA come from the germline V gene. This CDR3 contains 15 residues. Losses at the gene ends were 6 bases for V and 7 bases for J; bases not matched to a gene: 10. The CDR3 region has the DNA TGTGCCAGCAGGAAAGAGGGACAGGGGGCTCGAGAGCAGTACTTC. Translating gives CASRKEGQGAREQYF.

The chain uses TRBV19 and TRBJ1-1; D gene unclear. The CDR3 is 12 amino acids. V was shortened by 2 bases and J by 8 bases, with 9 bases between the two germline ends. CDR1 LNHDA and CDR2 SQIVND come from the germline V gene (reference sequence). The CDR3 spells CASSIFPQEAFF. CDR3 nucleotide sequence: TGTGCCAGTAGTATATTTCCCCAAGAAGCTTTCTTT.

This clone was found once. The J gene is TRBJ2-7, the V gene TRBV6-1; no clear D gene. Looked up from germline, CDR1 is MNHNS and CDR2 is SASEGT. CDR3 length: 13 residues. The V end was cut by 10 bases, the J end by 0 bases, with 13 bases between. DNA for the CDR3: TGTGCCACAAGACCACTAAGCTCCTACGAGCAGTACTTC. As protein: CATRPLSSYEQYF.

CDR3 protein: CASSSLNSPLHF. CDR3 nucleotide sequence: TGTGCCAGCAGCTCTTTGAATTCACCCCTCCACTTT. V is TRBV7-9 and J is TRBJ1-6; no firm D call. Between the trimmed V and J ends, which lost 4 bases and 7 bases, there was a span of 5 bases. The CDR3 consists of 12 residues. CDR1 is SEHNR, CDR2 FQNEAQ, per germline (reference sequence).

The chain carries TRBV27 and TRBJ1-3; D may be TRBD1 (5 bases). Germline V gene lookup returns CDR1 MNHEY and CDR2 SMNVEV (reference sequence). The V end was cut by 2 bases, the J end by 2 bases, with 13 bases between. The CDR3 spans 16 residues. CDR3 sequence: CASSLNWGVAGNTIYF. The CDR3 DNA reads as TGTGCCAGCAGTTTAAACTGGGGGGTCGCTGGAAACACCATATATTTT.

In this sample, this clone turned up a few times. The chain is built from TRBV4-2 and TRBJ2-1; 10 bases align to TRBD2. CDR3 length: 18 residues. The V segment lost 4 bases and the J segment 0 bases; nucleotides outside the gene matches: 9. Germline V gene sequence: CDR1 LGHNA, CDR2 YNFKEQ. The CDR3 loop is CASSLLGASGGSYNEQFF. The CDR3 nucleotides read TGTGCCAGCAGCCTTCTTGGGGCTAGCGGGGGCTCCTACAATGAGCAGTTCTTC.